This T cell receptor (beta chain) derives from a study of vaccination and CD4 T cells after COVID-19. Study-level findings and limits: In convalescent patients, 304 of 307 vaccine-specific clones were spike mono-reactive.

V shed 5 bases and J 3 bases; nucleotides not matched to a gene: 14. Germline CDR1 SNHLY, CDR2 FYNNEI. This CDR3 is 18 amino acids long. Sequenced with the Oncomine TCR Beta short-read assay was DNA taken from cultured CD4+ T cells. Genomic DNA was drawn out of CD4+ T cells grown in culture. TCRdb ran MiXCR on the PCR reads and lists one entry per CDR3 protein. The table records approximately 12,000 distinct CDR3 sequences, under 35% of them present only once. Regarding treatment: roughly 11-day PBMC culture with coronavirus spike peptide pools or control peptides (ViraFEST assay). Vaccination was preceded and followed by negative nucleocapsid antibodies in healthy vaccine recipients, showing no prior SARS-CoV-2 infection. About this clonotype itself: Antigen unknown.

V and J are TRBV2 and TRBJ2-5; 11 bases are shared with TRBD2. Here the sequenced sample was CD4+ T cells from blood, cultured in vitro, taken before SARS-CoV-2 vaccination. The clonotype originates from a human donor who received a COVID-19 vaccine. The CDR3 coding sequence is TGTGCCAGCAGTCGCCTACTAGCGGGGGTTGAGATTAAAGAGACCCAGTACTTC. It yields the protein CASSRLLAGVEIKETQYF.